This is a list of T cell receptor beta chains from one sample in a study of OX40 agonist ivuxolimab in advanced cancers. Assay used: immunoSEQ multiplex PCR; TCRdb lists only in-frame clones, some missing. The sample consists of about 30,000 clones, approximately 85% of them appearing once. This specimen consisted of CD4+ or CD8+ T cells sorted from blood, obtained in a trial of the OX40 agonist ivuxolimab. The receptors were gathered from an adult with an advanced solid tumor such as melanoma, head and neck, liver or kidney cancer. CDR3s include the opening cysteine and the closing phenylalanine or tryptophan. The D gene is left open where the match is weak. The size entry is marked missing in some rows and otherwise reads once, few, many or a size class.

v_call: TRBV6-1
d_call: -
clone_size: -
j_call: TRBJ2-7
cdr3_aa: CASSYSPDSYEQYF
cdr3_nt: TGTGCCAGCAGTTATTCCCCCGACAGCTACGAGCAGTACTTC

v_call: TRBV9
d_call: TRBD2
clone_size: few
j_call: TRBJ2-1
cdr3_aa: CASSTSVAGVYNEQFF
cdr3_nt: TGTGCCAGCAGCACCTCAGTCGCGGGGGTTTACAATGAGCAGTTCTTC

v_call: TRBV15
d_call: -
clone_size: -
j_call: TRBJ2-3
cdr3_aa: CATSTYTDTQYF
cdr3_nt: TGTGCCACCAGCACCTACACAGATACGCAGTATTTT

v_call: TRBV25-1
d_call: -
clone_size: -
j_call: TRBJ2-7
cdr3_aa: CASSEDRYYEQYF
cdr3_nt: TGTGCCAGCAGTGAGGACAGATACTACGAGCAGTACTTC

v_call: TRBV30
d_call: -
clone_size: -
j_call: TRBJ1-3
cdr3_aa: CAWMRGDSGNTIYF
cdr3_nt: TGTGCCTGGATGCGGGGCGACTCTGGAAACACCATATATTTT

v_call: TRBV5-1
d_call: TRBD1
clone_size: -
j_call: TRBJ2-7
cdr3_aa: CASSFGQGEPYEQYF
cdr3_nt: TGCGCCAGCAGCTTTGGACAGGGTGAACCCTACGAGCAGTACTTC

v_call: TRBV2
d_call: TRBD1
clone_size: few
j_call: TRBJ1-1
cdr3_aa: CASSEETGGANTEAFF
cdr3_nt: TGTGCCAGCAGTGAAGAAACAGGGGGCGCGAACACTGAAGCTTTCTTT

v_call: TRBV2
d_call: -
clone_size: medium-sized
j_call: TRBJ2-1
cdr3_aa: CASTPLGLADEQFF
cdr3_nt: TGTGCCAGCACCCCCTTGGGCCTAGCCGATGAGCAGTTCTTC

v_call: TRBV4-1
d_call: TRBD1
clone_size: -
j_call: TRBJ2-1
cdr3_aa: CASSQLSGGNEQFF
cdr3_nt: TGCGCCAGCAGCCAGCTCTCAGGGGGCAATGAGCAGTTCTTC

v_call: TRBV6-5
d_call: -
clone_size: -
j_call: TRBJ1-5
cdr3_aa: CASSLQVHQPQHF
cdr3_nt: TGTGCCAGCAGCCTACAGGTCCATCAGCCCCAGCATTTT

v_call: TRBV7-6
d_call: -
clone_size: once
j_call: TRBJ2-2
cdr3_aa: CASSLGGGSTGELFF
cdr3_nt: TGTGCCAGCAGCTTAGGGGGAGGCAGCACCGGGGAGCTGTTTTTT

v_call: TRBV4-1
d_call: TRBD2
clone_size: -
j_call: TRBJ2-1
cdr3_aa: CASSPPGLAGAYEQFF
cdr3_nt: TGCGCCAGCAGCCCCCCGGGACTAGCGGGAGCGTATGAGCAGTTCTTC

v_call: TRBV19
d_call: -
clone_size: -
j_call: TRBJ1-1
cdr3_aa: CATLEAGVTEAFF
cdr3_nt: TGTGCCACCCTCGAGGCAGGGGTTACTGAAGCTTTCTTT

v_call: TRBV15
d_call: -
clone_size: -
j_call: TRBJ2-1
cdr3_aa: CATSREADPYNEQFF
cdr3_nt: TGTGCCACCAGCAGAGAAGCAGATCCCTACAATGAGCAGTTCTTC

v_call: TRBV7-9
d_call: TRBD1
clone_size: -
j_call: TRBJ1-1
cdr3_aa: CASSLPTGVDTEAFF
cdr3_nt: TGTGCCAGCAGCTTACCGACAGGGGTAGACACTGAAGCTTTCTTT

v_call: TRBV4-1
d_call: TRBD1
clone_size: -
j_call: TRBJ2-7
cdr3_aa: CASSLQTGNYEQYF
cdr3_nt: TGCGCCAGCAGCCTTCAGACAGGGAACTACGAGCAGTACTTC

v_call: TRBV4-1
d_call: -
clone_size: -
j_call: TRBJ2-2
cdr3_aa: CASSEYSYTGELFF
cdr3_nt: TGCGCCAGCAGTGAATACAGCTACACCGGGGAGCTGTTTTTT

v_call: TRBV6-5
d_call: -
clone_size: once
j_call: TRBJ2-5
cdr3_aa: CASSLTRKTQYF
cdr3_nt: TGTGCCAGCAGCCTCACAAGGAAGACCCAGTACTTC